This TCR beta chain was sequenced during a study of T cell repertoires in cytomegalovirus infection. MiXCR, run by TCRdb on the reads, gives a single entry per CDR3 protein. The sample consists of about 570,000 distinct CDR3 sequences, around two fifths of them appearing once. This clonotype was found a few times. Its antigen is undetermined. Study findings and constraints: HLA-C-restricted CMV-specific TCR beta clonotypes were dominant in the ex vivo response.

Sequenced material: cultured PBMCs, taken from culture after CMV antigen stimulation. This receptor was identified in a human donor in good health (CMV status not recorded). Some clones in this sample may be carry-over from other donors' samples.

CDR3 sequence reads: CASSLGQDEQFF. CDR3 in DNA: TGTGCCAGCAGCCTGGGACAGGATGAGCAGTTCTTC. The chain is built from TRBV7-9 and TRBJ2-1; 8 bases fit TRBD1. J was trimmed by 8 bases and V by 5 bases; bases with no gene match: 2. CDR3 length: 12 amino acids. Germline V lookup: CDR1 SEHNR, CDR2 FQNEAQ (reference sequence).